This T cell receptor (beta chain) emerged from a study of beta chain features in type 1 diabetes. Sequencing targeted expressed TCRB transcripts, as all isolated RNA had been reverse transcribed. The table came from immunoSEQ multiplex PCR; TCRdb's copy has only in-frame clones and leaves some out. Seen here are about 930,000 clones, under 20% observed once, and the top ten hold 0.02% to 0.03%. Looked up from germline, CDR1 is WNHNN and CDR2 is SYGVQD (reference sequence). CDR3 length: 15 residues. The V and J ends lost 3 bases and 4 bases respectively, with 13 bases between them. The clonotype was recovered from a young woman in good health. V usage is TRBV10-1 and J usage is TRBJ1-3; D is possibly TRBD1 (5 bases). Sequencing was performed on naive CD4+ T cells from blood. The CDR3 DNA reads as TGCGCCAGCAGTGAATCCGGGACCGCAGGAAACACCATATATTTT. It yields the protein CASSESGTAGNTIYF.